A selection of T cell receptor beta chains follows, all from one sample in a study of OX40 agonist ivuxolimab in advanced cancers. Repertoires were generated with immunoSEQ multiplex PCR, while TCRdb's copy carries only in-frame clones and drops some. Of tens of thousands of clones in the sample, 70% to 90% were seen once. The input for sequencing was CD4+ or CD8+ T cells sorted from blood, taken in a trial of the OX40 agonist ivuxolimab. These TCRs come from an adult with an advanced solid tumor such as melanoma, head and neck, liver or kidney cancer. Both conserved end residues are part of each CDR3.

J	V	CDR3
TRBJ2-7	TRBV15	CATSADRGVLRQYF
TRBJ2-1	TRBV18	CASSPKTSGGASEQFF
TRBJ1-2	TRBV11-2	CASSFGRRDGNYGYTF
TRBJ1-1	TRBV14	CASSLFDRNTEAFF
TRBJ1-3	TRBV18	CASSPPGTVSGNTIYF
TRBJ2-2	TRBV7-2	CASSLRYTVSTGELFF
TRBJ1-5	TRBV7-9	CASSLFGPDQPQHF
TRBJ1-1	TRBV5-6	CASSYTLGFFGTEAFF
TRBJ1-2	TRBV7-2	CASSPPGQTTNYGYTF
TRBJ1-1	TRBV5-6	CASSRLVNTEAFF
TRBJ2-3	TRBV4-2	CASSLNAGLARDTQYF
TRBJ2-6	TRBV10-3	CAITETGANVLTF
TRBJ2-7	TRBV6-1	CASITAGAQYEQYF
TRBJ1-2	TRBV28	CASMGAGYGYAF
TRBJ1-2	TRBV9	CASSPSGQQSYGYTF
TRBJ2-1	TRBV18	CASSPPASGGSFGEQFF